The 28 T cell receptor beta chains below come from one sample, sequenced in a study of T cell responses to AZD1222 COVID-19 vaccine. Clones were sequenced by immunoSEQ multiplex PCR, and TCRdb holds only the in-frame ones, with some missing. The profile shows nearly 35,000 clones, 78% of them singletons. The input for sequencing was peripheral blood, taken 28 days after the second AZD1222 dose. Source of these receptors: an adult who received the AZD1222 COVID-19 vaccine.

This clone has a single count. The chain carries TRBV7-9 and TRBJ2-3, with 8 bases lining up with TRBD2. Germline V gene sequence: CDR1 SEHNR, CDR2 FQNEAQ (reference sequence). CDR3 length equals 17 residues. Trimming at V came to 4 bases and at J to 2 bases, leaving 11 bases not matched to a gene. The CDR3 sequence: CASSSTRGGIYTDTQYF. CDR3 coding DNA: TGTGCCAGCAGCTCCACCCGGGGGGGCATTTACACAGATACGCAGTATTTT.

The V and J genes are TRBV18 and TRBJ1-6; 10 bases agree with TRBD1. The CDR3 is 16 amino acids. In germline, CDR1 is KGHSH, CDR2 LQKENI. V shed 1 base and J 8 bases; nucleotides not matched to a gene: 5. In DNA form, the CDR3 reads TGTGCCAGCTCACCACGTGTGACAGGGGGCGATTCACCCCTCCACTTT. Encoded protein: CASSPRVTGGDSPLHF.

The rearrangement joins TRBV7-3 to TRBJ1-2; D gene uncertain. The CDR3 is 13 amino acids. Trimming took off 4 bases at V and 0 bases at J, with 6 bases between the two ends. Germline CDR1 is SGHTA and CDR2 is FQGTGA. The CDR3 DNA is TGTGCCAGCAGCTCGGATCCTAACTATGGCTACACCTTC. Translation: CASSSDPNYGYTF.

V is TRBV9 and J is TRBJ1-1, with D tentatively TRBD1 (5 bases). This CDR3 has 13 amino acids. The ends were cut back, 0 bases at V and 3 bases at J, with 6 bases in the middle. Germline CDR1 SGDLS, CDR2 YYNGEE. The CDR3 DNA sequence: TGTGCCAGCAGCGTAGAAGGGGACACTGAAGCTTTCTTT. It yields the protein CASSVEGDTEAFF.

J is TRBJ1-1 and V is TRBV6-5; 9 bases are shared with TRBD1. The CDR3 contains 15 residues. Germline CDR1 is MNHEY and CDR2 is SVGAGI. The V gene end was trimmed by 5 bases and the J gene end by 7 bases; junction bases not matched to a gene: 11. The CDR3 loop reads CASSRDRDRVSEAFF. The CDR3 bases are TGTGCCAGCAGTAGAGACCGGGACAGGGTCAGTGAAGCTTTCTTT.

V is TRBV5-6 and J is TRBJ1-1; 7 bases map to TRBD1. The germline V gene encodes CDR1 SGHDT and CDR2 YYEEEE. CDR3 length equals 11 residues. V lost 8 bases to trimming and J lost 3 bases; unmatched junction nucleotides: 1. This chain's CDR3 is CASRGHTEAFF. CDR3 sequence (DNA): TGTGCCAGTAGGGGGCACACTGAAGCTTTCTTT.

The chain recombines TRBV5-1 with TRBJ1-5; 9 positions agree with TRBD1. This CDR3 contains 16 residues. The germline V gene encodes CDR1 SGHRS and CDR2 YFSETQ. Unmatched junction bases numbered 9, after V lost 4 bases and J lost 4 bases. CDR3 in amino acids: CASSLGGQGRNQPQHF. The CDR3 nucleotides read TGCGCCAGCAGCCTGGGGGGACAGGGCCGGAATCAGCCCCAGCATTTT.

This clone has a single count. The V gene is TRBV3-1 (or the pseudogene TRBV3-2), the J gene TRBJ1-4; no clear D. Germline CDR1 LGHDT, CDR2 YNNKEL (reference sequence). The V and J ends lost 4 bases and 8 bases respectively, with 17 bases between them. CDR3 length: 15 residues. This chain's CDR3 is CASSPRVTLGEKLFF. Written as DNA, the CDR3 is TGTGCCAGCAGCCCAAGAGTAACTCTCGGGGAAAAACTGTTTTTT.

The V gene is TRBV18, the J gene TRBJ1-5, with unresolved D. V was cut by 8 bases and J by 1 base, with 15 bases left in between. The CDR3 sequence is 15 residues long. Germline CDR1 is KGHSH and CDR2 is LQKENI. The CDR3 spells CASARTDVSNQPQHF. The CDR3 DNA sequence: TGTGCCAGCGCCCGAACAGACGTAAGCAATCAGCCCCAGCATTTT.

V is TRBV3-1 (or the pseudogene TRBV3-2) and J is TRBJ1-2; 8 bases match TRBD1. In germline, CDR1 is LGHDT, CDR2 YNNKEL (reference sequence). The V and J ends lost 3 bases and 3 bases, in that order; junction bases with no gene match: 9. The CDR3 runs to 16 residues. The CDR3 is CASSHYAPGQDYGYTF. Written as DNA, the CDR3 is TGTGCCAGCAGCCACTACGCTCCGGGACAGGACTATGGCTACACCTTC.

The V call is TRBV6-1, the J call TRBJ1-5, with D hard to call. The CDR3 runs 14 residues. The ends were cut back, 1 base at V and 6 bases at J, with 10 bases in the middle. The germline V gene has CDR1 MNHNS and CDR2 SASEGT. The CDR3 DNA is TGTGCCAGCAGTGAAGGAGGGTCGGGTCAGCCCCAGCATTTT. Its protein product is CASSEGGSGQPQHF.

The chain recombines TRBV19 with TRBJ2-2, with D maybe TRBD1 (5 bases). The CDR3 length is 16 residues. V lost 4 bases and J lost 0, with 12 bases in between. Per the germline V gene, CDR1 is LNHDA and CDR2 is SQIVND (reference sequence). CDR3 coding DNA: TGTGCCAGTAGTAAGAGACAGACCGCGAACACCGGGGAGCTGTTTTTT. Its protein is CASSKRQTANTGELFF.

Only one count was recorded for this clone. The genes are TRBV29-1 and TRBJ1-1; the D is unclear. V was trimmed by 7 bases and J by 1 base, leaving 13 bases between them. CDR3 length equals 13 residues. In germline, CDR1 is SQVTM, CDR2 ANQGSEA. CDR3 in amino acids: CSALRLANTEAFF. The CDR3 bases are TGCAGCGCCCTGCGACTGGCGAACACTGAAGCTTTCTTT.

The chain has TRBV4-2 and TRBJ1-1; D gene ambiguous. The germline CDR1 and CDR2 sequences are LGHNA and YNFKEQ. The CDR3 is 14 amino acids. V lost 1 base and J 6 bases, leaving 12 bases between the germline ends. The CDR3 coding sequence is TGTGCCAGCAGCCAAGGAGACCCGAGGGCTGAAGCTTTCTTT. Amino acid sequence: CASSQGDPRAEAFF.

The J gene is TRBJ1-5, the V gene TRBV6-1; D not resolved. V was pared by 4 bases and J by 3 bases, with 7 bases between. The CDR3 contains 13 residues. The germline gives CDR1 MNHNS, CDR2 SASEGT. The CDR3 here is CASSVSNNQPQHF. The CDR3 DNA reads as TGTGCCAGCAGTGTTAGCAACAATCAGCCCCAGCATTTT.

This rearrangement joins TRBV5-1 to TRBJ1-4; maybe TRBD1 (6 bases). The V gene's germline CDR1 is SGHRS and CDR2 YFSETQ. CDR3 length equals 15 residues. Trimming took off 3 bases at V and 2 bases at J, with 11 bases between the two ends. The CDR3 reads CASSYLGGTNEKLFF. The CDR3 DNA is TGCGCCAGCAGCTACCTCGGGGGCACTAATGAAAAACTGTTTTTT.

V is TRBV5-1 and J is TRBJ2-2, with a weak D call TRBD1 (6 bases). The CDR3 runs 17 residues. With 5 bases removed from V and 3 bases from J, the gap between germline ends came to 20 bases. Germline CDR1 and CDR2: SGHRS and YFSETQ. The CDR3 spells CASSERDKSFYTGELFF. In DNA form, the CDR3 reads TGCGCCAGCAGTGAACGGGACAAATCTTTTTACACCGGGGAGCTGTTTTTT.

This rearrangement joins TRBV20-1 to TRBJ2-1; no clear D gene. From germline, CDR1 is DFQATT and CDR2 SNEGSKA (reference sequence). The V and J ends lost 1 base and 5 bases respectively, with 3 bases between them. This CDR3 region has 11 residues. CDR3 amino acids: CSARADNEQFF. The CDR3 DNA sequence: TGCAGTGCTAGAGCTGACAATGAGCAGTTCTTC.

The V call is TRBV3-1 (or the pseudogene TRBV3-2), the J call TRBJ2-5; 11 bases are shared with TRBD2. The CDR3 length is 17 residues. With 0 bases clipped from V and 3 bases from J, the junction kept 6 bases outside the gene matches. Looked up from germline, CDR1 is LGHDT and CDR2 is YNNKEL (reference sequence). CDR3 bases: TGTGCCAGCAGCCAAGATCCCCTAGCGGGGGGCAAAGAGACCCAGTACTTC. Protein sequence: CASSQDPLAGGKETQYF.

The chain joins TRBV6-1 to TRBJ2-4; 7 bases line up with TRBD2. V lost 1 base and J lost 10; bases outside the gene matches: 4. The CDR3 is 13 residues long. Germline CDR1 is MNHNS and CDR2 is SASEGT. The CDR3 loop reads CASSEVGGGIQYF. DNA for the CDR3: TGTGCCAGCAGTGAAGTTGGGGGGGGTATTCAGTACTTC.

The V and J genes are TRBV10-2 and TRBJ2-3; 14 nucleotides agree with TRBD2. V dropped 6 bases and J dropped 6; count of bases not matched to a gene: 11. CDR3 size: 17 residues. Germline CDR1 reads WSHSY; CDR2 reads SAAADI. The CDR3 protein is CASSPRLAGGPRDTQYF. DNA of the CDR3: TGCGCCAGCAGCCCTCGACTAGCGGGGGGGCCGCGGGATACGCAGTATTTT.

The rearrangement uses TRBV9 and TRBJ1-2; TRBD1 matches 10 bases. V shed 2 bases, J shed 6 bases, and the junction held 10 bases outside the gene matches. CDR1 is SGDLS, CDR2 YYNGEE, per germline. The CDR3 is 16 residues long. The CDR3 spells CASSVSSGQGGDGYTF. DNA for the CDR3: TGTGCCAGCAGCGTTTCCTCTGGACAGGGGGGAGATGGCTACACCTTC.

V and J are TRBV2 and TRBJ1-5; D perhaps matches TRBD1 (6 bases). Trimming left V 4 bases short and J 0 bases short, with 10 bases between. Germline-derived CDR1 and CDR2 are SNHLY and FYNNEI. This CDR3 region has 15 residues. CDR3 residues: CASSATGYSNQPQHF. In DNA, the CDR3 is TGTGCCAGCAGTGCGACAGGTTATAGCAATCAGCCCCAGCATTTT.

This chain joins TRBV5-5 and TRBJ1-1, with D perhaps TRBD1 (5 bases). Germline V gene data show CDR1 as SGHKS and CDR2 as YYEKEE (reference sequence). V shed 3 bases and J shed 1 base, with 16 bases lying between them. There are 16 residues in the CDR3. The CDR3 is CASSSLSPGENTEAFF. As DNA, the CDR3 is TGTGCCAGCAGCTCCCTATCGCCGGGGGAGAACACTGAAGCTTTCTTT.

V and J are TRBV18 and TRBJ1-3; a possible D gene is TRBD1 (6 bases). Germline values: CDR1 KGHSH, CDR2 LQKENI. V was trimmed by 5 bases and J by 0 bases, leaving 11 bases between them. The CDR3 loop spans 15 amino acids. The CDR3, as DNA: TGTGCCAGCTCAACGACAGGTAGCTCTGGAAACACCATATATTTT. Its translation: CASSTTGSSGNTIYF.

The rearrangement joins TRBV4-2 to TRBJ2-3, with a tentative D call TRBD2 (6 bases). Per the germline V gene, CDR1 is LGHNA and CDR2 is YNFKEQ. The CDR3 is made up of 15 amino acids. V gave up 4 bases and J gave up 6 bases, with 17 bases separating them. The DNA of the CDR3 is TGTGCCAGCAGCCTTCCCATACGCGGGGCCGATACGCAGTATTTT. Its protein product is CASSLPIRGADTQYF.

The V call is TRBV6-6, the J call TRBJ2-7, with 7 bases identical to TRBD1. CDR3 length: 11 residues. V trimming: 2 bases; J trimming: 11 bases; junction bases outside the gene matches: 3. CDR1 MNHNY and CDR2 SVGAGI come from the germline V gene (reference sequence). The CDR3 sequence is CASSYGDSKYF. CDR3 sequence (DNA): TGTGCCAGCAGTTACGGGGACAGTAAGTACTTC.

The J gene is TRBJ2-1, the V gene TRBV2, with D unclear. CDR3 length: 15 amino acids. Trimming cost V 5 bases and J 2 bases, with 13 bases left between them. Germline V lookup: CDR1 SNHLY, CDR2 FYNNEI. CDR3 region: CASSRASGTYNEQFF. The CDR3, as DNA: TGTGCCAGCAGTAGGGCATCAGGTACCTACAATGAGCAGTTCTTC.